This T cell receptor beta chain was identified in a study of a mutant IDH1 vaccine in newly diagnosed glioma. Study-wide background: Radiotherapy alone preceded vaccination by 4-6 weeks; alternatively, vaccination started with temozolomide cycles.

General study findings and limits: Among patients, approximately 93% showed immune responses induced by the vaccine. Changes in the top peripheral T cell clonotypes seemingly had no bearing on pseudoprogression.

The time point: week 11, during vaccination. Each dose of the vaccine consisted of 300 ug of mutant IDH1 20-mer peptide, with topical imiquimod. With respect to this clone: No antigen is known for it.

The data were produced by immunoSEQ multiplex PCR, yet TCRdb's version contains in-frame clones alone and is incomplete. The sample comprises about 120,000 clones, roughly 78% of which are singletons, and 5.5% rests with the top ten. The input for sequencing was PBMCs, taken from a glioma patient whose treatment included an IDH1 peptide vaccine. This receptor was obtained from a man aged 35 to 55 with glioma.

CDR3 residues: CASSLWGTPYEQYF. In DNA form, the CDR3 reads TGTGCCAGCAGTTTATGGGGGACGCCCTACGAGCAGTACTTC. This chain uses TRBV27 with TRBJ2-7, with D tentatively TRBD1 or TRBD2 (5 bases each). Germline assignment: CDR1 MNHEY and CDR2 SMNVEV (reference sequence). Trimming removed 1 base from V and 2 bases from J, with 9 bases in between. The CDR3 has 14 amino acids.